The source of this T cell receptor (beta chain) is a study of CD39 and CD103 CD8 tumor-infiltrating T cells (dated by TCRdb to 2016 to 2019). General notes on the study: The repertoire comparisons shown came from four patients: one with an HPV-positive HNSCC, one with an HPV-negative HNSCC, one with ovarian cancer and one with melanoma. Repertoires of CD8 TIL subsets defined by CD103 and CD39 were compared with peripheral memory CD8 T cells by TCRbeta CDR3 deep sequencing.

As concerns this clone: No cognate antigen has been identified for it. The sample holds no much larger clone one base away, and base qualities are not on file.

The CDR3 contains 14 residues, cysteine and phenylalanine counted. The CDR3 DNA has 42 bases and is translated from base 1. The germline ends are 12 bases apart after V is trimmed by 3 bases and J by 3 bases. In the germline V gene (reference sequence), CDR1 corresponds to SGHKS and CDR2 to YYEKEE. For each subset, genomic DNA was extracted from around 10,000 to 100,000 sorted cells using the DNeasy Blood and Tissue Kit. TCRbeta V-J or V-D-J regions were sequenced and mapped by the immunoSEQ service, with coverage above 10x per sample. The authors' pipeline ran thus. The analysis included only productive rearrangements exported from the immunoSEQ Analyzer platform, and clonality was assessed using the 500 most abundant clones. Repertoire overlap between populations was quantified with the Morisita-Horn similarity index and the Jaccard index. Morisita-Horn similarity between CD8 T-cell subset TCR repertoires was measured in over 5 cancer patients. This immuneACCESS table, as held by TCRdb, lists in-frame sequences with V and J called but not all clones. Of the missing ones, under half trace to an unresolved V gene in checked studies; the others have no known cause. V and J calls and clone size are given by that table; D and trimming were obtained from the DNA. The sample has 3,500 to 5,500 clones on record, under 80% of them singletons. The top ten clones comprise 12% of the sample.

Patients were not receiving therapy at sample collection, though earlier treatments ranged from chemotherapy, radiotherapy, surgery and immunotherapy to none. Thawed cells were enriched for T lymphocytes with a negative-selection kit, adding EpCAM beads for tumor-infiltrating lymphocytes. CD8+CD4-CD45RA- cells were sorted as memory CD8 T cells irrespective of CCR7 expression. Before analysis, peripheral blood mononuclear cells were isolated on a Ficoll-Paque PLUS gradient and cryopreserved. Populations were sorted on a FACSAria II to roughly 99% purity, and the cell pellets were frozen for TCR sequencing without being cultured. Broad study findings and their caveats: Clonotypes from DP TILs were seldom detected in blood or uninvolved lymph node, while clonotypes from DN TILs overlapped to a large extent with peripheral memory CD8 repertoires. DP CD8 TILs appeared more oligoclonal than DN and SP CD8 TILs and blood memory CD8 T cells, with top 30 clonotypes covering about 55-86%.

The clonotype was recovered from a human donor with head and neck squamous cell carcinoma. What was sequenced was CD8+ T cells sorted from blood. This specimen's cell subset or site label, interpreted: total memory CD8 T cells (CD45RA-CCR7+/-) from blood or uninvolved lymph node. The chain uses TRBV5-5 and TRBJ1-2; the best D guess is TRBD1, with 5 bases matching. This receptor carries the CDR3 CASSWGRVDYGYTF. DNA sequence: TGTGCCAGCAGCTGGGGCAGGGTTGACTATGGCTACACCTTC.